This entry features one T cell receptor beta chain sequence. Its antigen is not known. CDR3 size: 15 residues. CDR1 is SGDLS and CDR2 is YYNGEE in the germline V gene. The V segment lost 3 bases and the J segment 11 bases; nucleotides outside the gene matches: 15. The record originates from a study of T cells in localized non-small cell lung cancer. Profiled with immunoSEQ multiplex PCR; TCRdb holds only in-frame clones, not every one. The sample includes some 30,000 clones, 78% seen only once; the top ten take around a third. Study observations and caveats: Tumor showed lower T cell clonality than uninvolved adjacent lung, where it was highest. Across samples, adjacent lung featured a median roughly 62 of the top 100 tumor clones.

Sample: peripheral blood, taken before any cancer treatment. The V and J genes are TRBV9 and TRBJ1-1, with TRBD1 identical over 8 bases. This TCR was sampled from a male donor aged 60 or over with stage II squamous cell lung carcinoma. The CDR3 loop reads CASSAEQGVLLRAFF. The CDR3 DNA is TGTGCCAGCAGCGCTGAACAGGGGGTCCTGCTCCGGGCTTTCTTT. Filled out from reference TRBV9 and TRBJ1-1, the complete variable domain reads DSGVTQTPKHLITATGQRVTLRCSPRSGDLSVYWYQQSLDQGLQFLIQYYNGEERAKGNILERFSAQQFPDLHSELNLSSLELGDSALYFCASSAEQGVLLRAFFGQGTRLTVV.